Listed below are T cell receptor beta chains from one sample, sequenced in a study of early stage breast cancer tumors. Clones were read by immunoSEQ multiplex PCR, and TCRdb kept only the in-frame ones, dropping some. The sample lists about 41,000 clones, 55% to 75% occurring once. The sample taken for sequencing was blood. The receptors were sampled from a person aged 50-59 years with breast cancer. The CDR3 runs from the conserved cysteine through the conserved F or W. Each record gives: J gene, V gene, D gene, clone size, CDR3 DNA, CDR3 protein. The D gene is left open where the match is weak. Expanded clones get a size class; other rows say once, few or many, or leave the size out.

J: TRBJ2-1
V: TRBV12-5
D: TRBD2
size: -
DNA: TGTGCTAGTGGAATCGGACTAGCAGGAAGCTCCTACAATGAGCAGTTCTTC
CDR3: CASGIGLAGSSYNEQFF

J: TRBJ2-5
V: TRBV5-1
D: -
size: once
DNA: TGCGCCAGCAGCTTGGCAGGGGGAGGAGGAGAGACCCAGTACTTC
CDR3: CASSLAGGGGETQYF

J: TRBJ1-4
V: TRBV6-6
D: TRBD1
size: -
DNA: TGTGCCAGCACCCCGCTCACAGGGGTCACTAATGAAAAACTGTTTTTT
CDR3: CASTPLTGVTNEKLFF

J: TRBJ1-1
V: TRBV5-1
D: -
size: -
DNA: TGCGCCAGCAGCTTCCGGACAGCAGACACTGAAGCTTTCTTT
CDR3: CASSFRTADTEAFF

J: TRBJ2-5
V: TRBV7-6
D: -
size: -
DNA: TGTGCCAGCAGCTTAAGCGCAGAGACCCAGTACTTC
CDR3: CASSLSAETQYF

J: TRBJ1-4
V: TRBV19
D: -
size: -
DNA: TGTGCCAGTACCCCGAGGGATGGGAAACTGTTTTTT
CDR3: CASTPRDGKLFF

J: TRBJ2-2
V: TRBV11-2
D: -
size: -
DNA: TGTGCCAGCAGCTTAAAAACAGGGACCGGGGAGCTGTTTTTT
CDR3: CASSLKTGTGELFF

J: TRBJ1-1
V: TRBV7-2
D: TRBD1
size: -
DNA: TGTGCCAGCAGCTTGGACAGGGGGAACACTGAAGCTTTCTTT
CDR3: CASSLDRGNTEAFF

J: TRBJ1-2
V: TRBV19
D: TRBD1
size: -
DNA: TGTGCCAGTAGCCCCACAGGGGGCTACGGCTATGGCTACACCTTC
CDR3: CASSPTGGYGYGYTF

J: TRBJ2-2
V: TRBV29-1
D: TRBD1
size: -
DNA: TGCAGCGTCGACAGGGGCATGGACACCGGGGAGCTGTTTTTT
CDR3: CSVDRGMDTGELFF

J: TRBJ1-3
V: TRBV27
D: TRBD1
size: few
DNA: TGTGCCAGCAGTATCACAGGGGGCAGGAACACCATATATTTT
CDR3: CASSITGGRNTIYF

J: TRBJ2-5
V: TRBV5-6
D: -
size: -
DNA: TGTGCCAGCAGCTACGATCTGACAGGGGAGGGAGAGACCCAGTACTTC
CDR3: CASSYDLTGEGETQYF

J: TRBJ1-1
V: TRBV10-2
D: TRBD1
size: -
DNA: TGCGCCAGCAGCGAGACACAGGGGCGAACTGAAGCTTTCTTT
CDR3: CASSETQGRTEAFF

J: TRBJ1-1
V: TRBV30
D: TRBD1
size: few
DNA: TGTGCCTGGTGCGACAGGGCGAACACTGAAGCTTTCTTT
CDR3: CAWCDRANTEAFF

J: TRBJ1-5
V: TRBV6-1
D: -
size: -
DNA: TGTGCCAGCAGTGAGGCAGGTTATAGCAATCAGCCCCAGCATTTT
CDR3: CASSEAGYSNQPQHF

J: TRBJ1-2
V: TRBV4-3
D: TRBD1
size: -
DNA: TGCGCCAGCAGCCAAAACAGGGGACCAAATGGCTACACCTTC
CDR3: CASSQNRGPNGYTF

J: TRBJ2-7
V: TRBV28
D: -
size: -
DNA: TGTGCCAGCAGGCTGCGCAGGTTTGCCTACGAGCAGTACTTC
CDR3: CASRLRRFAYEQYF

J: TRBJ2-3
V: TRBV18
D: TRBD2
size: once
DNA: TGTGCCAGCTCACGTGGGTCAGCGGGATCAAAGGATACGCAGTATTTT
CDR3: CASSRGSAGSKDTQYF

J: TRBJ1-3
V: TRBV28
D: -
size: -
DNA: TGTGCCAGCAGTCTTGGGGGGGGACAAGGAAACACCATATATTTT
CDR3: CASSLGGGQGNTIYF

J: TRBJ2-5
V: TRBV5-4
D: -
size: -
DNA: TGTGCCAGCAGTTCGCCGGGTCAAGAGACCCAGTACTTC
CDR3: CASSSPGQETQYF

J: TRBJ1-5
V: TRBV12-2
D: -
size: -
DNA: TGTGCAAGTCGCAGACGGCGGATTCAGCCCCAGCATTTT
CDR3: CASRRRRIQPQHF

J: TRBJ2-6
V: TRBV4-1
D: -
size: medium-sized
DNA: TGCGCCAGCAGCCAAGGCCAGTCCATCCTCTCTGGGGCCAACGTCCTGACTTTC
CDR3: CASSQGQSILSGANVLTF

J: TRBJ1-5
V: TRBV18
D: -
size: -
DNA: TGTGCCAGCTCACTCACAGTTAACAATCAGCCCCAGCATTTT
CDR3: CASSLTVNNQPQHF

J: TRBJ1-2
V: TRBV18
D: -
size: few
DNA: TGTGCCAGCTCACCTCCCGGTAACTATGGCTACACCTTC
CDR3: CASSPPGNYGYTF

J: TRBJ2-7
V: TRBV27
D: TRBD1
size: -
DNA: TGTGCCAGCAGATTAGGGACAGGGTCTTCCTACGAGCAGTACTTC
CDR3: CASRLGTGSSYEQYF

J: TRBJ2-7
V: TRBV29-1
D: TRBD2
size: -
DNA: TGCAGCGTTTCACTAGCGGGAGGCCCCTACGAGCAGTACTTC
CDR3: CSVSLAGGPYEQYF

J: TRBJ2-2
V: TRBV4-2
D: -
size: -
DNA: TGTGCCAGCAGCCAAGAATCCGCGGGGATCAGCGGGGAGCTGTTTTTT
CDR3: CASSQESAGISGELFF

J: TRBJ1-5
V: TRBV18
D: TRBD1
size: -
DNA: TGTGCCAGCTCGGGCCGACAGGGCGGCCAGCCCCAGCATTTT
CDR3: CASSGRQGGQPQHF

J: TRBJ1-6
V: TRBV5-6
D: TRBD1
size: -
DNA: TGTGCCAGCAGCTTGGCCAGGGGGGTGTCACCCCTCCACTTT
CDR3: CASSLARGVSPLHF

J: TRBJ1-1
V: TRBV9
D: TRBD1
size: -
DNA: TGTGCCAGCAGCGCCCCCCGGGACAGCTTTAACACTGAAGCTTTCTTT
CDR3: CASSAPRDSFNTEAFF

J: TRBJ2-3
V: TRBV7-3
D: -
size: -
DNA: TGTGCCAGCAGCTTAAGTGGGAGTGGCACAGATACGCAGTATTTT
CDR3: CASSLSGSGTDTQYF

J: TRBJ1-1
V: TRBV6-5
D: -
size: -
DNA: TGTGCCAGCAGTTCCCCACAGGGGAACACTGAAGCTTTCTTT
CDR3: CASSSPQGNTEAFF

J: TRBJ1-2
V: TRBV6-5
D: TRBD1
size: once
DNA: TGTGCCAGCAGTGGGGACAGGGGTGGTGGCTACACCTTC
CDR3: CASSGDRGGGYTF

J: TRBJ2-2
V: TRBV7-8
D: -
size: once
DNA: TGTGCCAGCAGCCGAGGGCAGGGGACCGGGGAGCTGTTTTTT
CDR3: CASSRGQGTGELFF

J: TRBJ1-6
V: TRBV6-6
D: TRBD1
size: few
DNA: TGTGCCAGCATCGGCGGGGCCGGACAGGGGAATTCACCCCTCCACTTT
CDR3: CASIGGAGQGNSPLHF

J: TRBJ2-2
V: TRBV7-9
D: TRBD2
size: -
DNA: TGTGCCAGCAGCTTGACTAGCGGGACCACCGGGGAGCTGTTTTTT
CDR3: CASSLTSGTTGELFF

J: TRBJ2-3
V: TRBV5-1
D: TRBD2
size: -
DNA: TGCGCCAGCAGCATGTGGGGAGGGAGCACAGATACGCAGTATTTT
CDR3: CASSMWGGSTDTQYF

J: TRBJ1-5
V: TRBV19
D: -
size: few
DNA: TGTGCCAGTATAGCTCAAGGGGAGGCTCATCAGCCCCAGCATTTT
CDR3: CASIAQGEAHQPQHF

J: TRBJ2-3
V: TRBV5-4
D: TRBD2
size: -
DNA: TGTGCCAGCAGCCTGCAGGCGGGGGGTGCAGATACGCAGTATTTT
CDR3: CASSLQAGGADTQYF

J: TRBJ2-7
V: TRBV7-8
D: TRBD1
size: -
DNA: TGTGCCAGCAGCTTCCGGGACAGAGGCTACGAGCAGTACTTC
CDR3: CASSFRDRGYEQYF

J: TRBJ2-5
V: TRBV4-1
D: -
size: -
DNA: TGCGCCAGCAGCTATGAGGAACATGGGACCCAGTACTTC
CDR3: CASSYEEHGTQYF

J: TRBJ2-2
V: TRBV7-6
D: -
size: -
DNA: TGTGCCAGCTCCCAGGCCTCCCTGTACACCGGGGAGCTGTTTTTT
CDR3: CASSQASLYTGELFF

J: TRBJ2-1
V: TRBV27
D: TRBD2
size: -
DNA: TGTGCCAGCTTGGGCGCGGGGGCCTACAATGAGCAGTTCTTC
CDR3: CASLGAGAYNEQFF

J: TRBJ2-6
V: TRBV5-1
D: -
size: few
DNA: TGCGCCAGCAGCTTGGGTCCAGGGACTGGGGCCAACGTCCTGACTTTC
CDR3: CASSLGPGTGANVLTF

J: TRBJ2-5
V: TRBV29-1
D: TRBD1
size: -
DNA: TGCAGCGTGACAGGGTGGGGCCAAGAGACCCAGTACTTC
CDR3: CSVTGWGQETQYF

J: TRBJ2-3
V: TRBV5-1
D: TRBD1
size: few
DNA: TGCGCCAGCAGCCAGCCGGGACAGGGTACAGATACGCAGTATTTT
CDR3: CASSQPGQGTDTQYF

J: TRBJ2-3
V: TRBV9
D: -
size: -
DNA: TGTGCCAGCAGCGTAGGTAGCGGAAGCACAGATACGCAGTATTTT
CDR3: CASSVGSGSTDTQYF